This TCR beta chain was observed in a study of T cells after yellow fever vaccination. Study-wide results and limits: The secondary response was weaker but peaked faster, day 5 versus 15.

TCRdb called the 5' RACE reads again in MiXCR, with one record for every CDR3 protein. The table lists approximately 300,000 distinct CDR3 sequences, approximately 9% of them singletons. This clonotype has a count of ten or more. Its antigen is as yet unknown. This sequence was found in a man in his late teens or twenties who received the YFV17D yellow fever vaccine. The material was PBMCs, obtained on the day of the first yellow fever vaccination.

CDR3 loop: CASMGAGGNQPQHF. As DNA, the CDR3 is TGTGCCAGCATGGGGGCTGGGGGCAATCAGCCCCAGCATTTT. This chain links TRBV2 with TRBJ1-5; D is possibly TRBD1 (6 bases). Deletions cut 7 bases from V and 2 bases from J, with 12 bases between. Looked up from germline, CDR1 is SNHLY and CDR2 is FYNNEI. The CDR3 consists of 14 residues.